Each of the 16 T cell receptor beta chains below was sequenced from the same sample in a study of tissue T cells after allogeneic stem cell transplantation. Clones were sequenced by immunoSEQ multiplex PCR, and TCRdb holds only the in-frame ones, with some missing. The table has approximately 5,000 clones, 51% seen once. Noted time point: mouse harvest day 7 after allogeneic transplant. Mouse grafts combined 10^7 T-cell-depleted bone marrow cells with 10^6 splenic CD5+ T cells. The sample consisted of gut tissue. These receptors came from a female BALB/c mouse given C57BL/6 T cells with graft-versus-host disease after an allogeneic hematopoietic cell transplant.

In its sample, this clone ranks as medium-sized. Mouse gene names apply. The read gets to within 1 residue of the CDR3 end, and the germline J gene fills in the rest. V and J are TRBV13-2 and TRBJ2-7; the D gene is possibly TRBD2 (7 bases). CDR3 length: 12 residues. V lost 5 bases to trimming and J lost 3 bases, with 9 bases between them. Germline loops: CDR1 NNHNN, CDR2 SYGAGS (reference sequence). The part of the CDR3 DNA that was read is TGTGCCAGCGGGAGGGGGGGCTATGAACAGTAC. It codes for CASGRGGYEQY. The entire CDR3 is CASGRGGYEQYF.

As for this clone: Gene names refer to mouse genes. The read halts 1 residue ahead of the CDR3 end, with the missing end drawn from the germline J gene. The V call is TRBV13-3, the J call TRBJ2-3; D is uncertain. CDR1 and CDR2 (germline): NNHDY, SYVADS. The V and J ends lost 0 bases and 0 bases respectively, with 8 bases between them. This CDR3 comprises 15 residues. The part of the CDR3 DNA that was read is TGTGCCAGCAGTGATGCTGTACCTAGTGCAGAAACGCTGTAT. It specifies CASSDAVPSAETLY. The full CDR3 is CASSDAVPSAETLYF.

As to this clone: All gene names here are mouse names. The CDR3 bases that were read are TGTGCCAGCAGTGATGCGGGGACAGGGGACTCCGACTACACC. Amino acids: CASSDAGTGDSDYT. The complete CDR3 protein is CASSDAGTGDSDYTF. The chain couples TRBV13-1 to TRBJ1-2; 10 bases agree with TRBD1. The read terminates 1 residue ahead of where the CDR3 ends, so the germline J gene completes it. The CDR3 sequence is 15 residues long. Germline V gene sequence: CDR1 NSHNY, CDR2 SYGAGN. The trim removed 0 bases at V and 3 bases at J, leaving 2 bases unmatched.

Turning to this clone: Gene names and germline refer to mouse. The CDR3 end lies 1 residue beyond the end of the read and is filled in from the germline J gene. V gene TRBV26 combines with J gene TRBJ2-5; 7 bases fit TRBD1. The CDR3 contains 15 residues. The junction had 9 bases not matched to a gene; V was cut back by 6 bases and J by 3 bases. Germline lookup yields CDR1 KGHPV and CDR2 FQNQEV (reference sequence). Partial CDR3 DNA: TGTGCCAGCAGCCGCTGGACAGGAGGACAAGACACCCAGTAC. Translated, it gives CASSRWTGGQDTQY. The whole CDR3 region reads CASSRWTGGQDTQYF.

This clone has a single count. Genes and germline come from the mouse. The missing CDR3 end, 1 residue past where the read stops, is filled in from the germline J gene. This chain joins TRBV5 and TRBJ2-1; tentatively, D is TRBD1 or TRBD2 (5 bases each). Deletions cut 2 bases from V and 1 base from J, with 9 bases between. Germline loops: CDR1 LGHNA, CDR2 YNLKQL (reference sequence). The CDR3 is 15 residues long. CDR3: CASSQFGGNYAEQFF. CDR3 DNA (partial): TGTGCCAGCAGCCAATTCGGGGGAAACTATGCTGAGCAGTTC.

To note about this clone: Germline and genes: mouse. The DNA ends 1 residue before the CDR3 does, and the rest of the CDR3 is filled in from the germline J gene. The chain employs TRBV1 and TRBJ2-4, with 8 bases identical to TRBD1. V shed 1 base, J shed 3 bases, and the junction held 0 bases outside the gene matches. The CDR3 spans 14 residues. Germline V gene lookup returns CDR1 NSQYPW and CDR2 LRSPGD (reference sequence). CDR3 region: CTCSAGQGQNTLYF. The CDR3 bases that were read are TGCACCTGCAGTGCAGGACAGGGGCAAAACACCTTGTAC.

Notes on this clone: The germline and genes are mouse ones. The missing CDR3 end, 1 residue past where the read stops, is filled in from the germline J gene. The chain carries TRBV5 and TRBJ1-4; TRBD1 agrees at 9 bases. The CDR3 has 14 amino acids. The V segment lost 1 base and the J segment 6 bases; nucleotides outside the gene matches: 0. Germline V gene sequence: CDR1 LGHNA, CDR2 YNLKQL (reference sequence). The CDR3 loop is CASSQGTGDERLFF. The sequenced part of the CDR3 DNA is TGTGCCAGCAGCCAAGGGACAGGGGACGAAAGATTATTT.

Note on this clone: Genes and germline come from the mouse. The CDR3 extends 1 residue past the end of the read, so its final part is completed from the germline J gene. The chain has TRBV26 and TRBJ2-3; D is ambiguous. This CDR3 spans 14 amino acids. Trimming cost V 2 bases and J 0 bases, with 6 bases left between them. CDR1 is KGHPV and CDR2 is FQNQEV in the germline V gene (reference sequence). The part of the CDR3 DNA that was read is TGTGCCAGCAGTCTGCGAACTAGTGCAGAAACGCTGTAT. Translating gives CASSLRTSAETLY. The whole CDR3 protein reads CASSLRTSAETLYF.

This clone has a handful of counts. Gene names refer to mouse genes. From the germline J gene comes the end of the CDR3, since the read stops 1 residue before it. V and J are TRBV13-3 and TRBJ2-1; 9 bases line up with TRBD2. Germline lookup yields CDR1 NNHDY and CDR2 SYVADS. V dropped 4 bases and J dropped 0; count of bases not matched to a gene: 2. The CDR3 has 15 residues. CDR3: CASSPWGGNYAEQFF. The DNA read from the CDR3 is TGTGCCAGCAGTCCCTGGGGGGGTAACTATGCTGAGCAGTTC.

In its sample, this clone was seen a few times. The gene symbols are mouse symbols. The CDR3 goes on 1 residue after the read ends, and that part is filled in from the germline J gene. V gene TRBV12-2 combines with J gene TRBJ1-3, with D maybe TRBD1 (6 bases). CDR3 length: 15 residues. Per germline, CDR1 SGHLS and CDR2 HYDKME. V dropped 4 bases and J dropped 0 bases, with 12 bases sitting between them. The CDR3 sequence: CASSHRDNSGNTLYF. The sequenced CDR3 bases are TGTGCCAGCTCCCACCGGGACAATTCTGGAAATACGCTCTAT.

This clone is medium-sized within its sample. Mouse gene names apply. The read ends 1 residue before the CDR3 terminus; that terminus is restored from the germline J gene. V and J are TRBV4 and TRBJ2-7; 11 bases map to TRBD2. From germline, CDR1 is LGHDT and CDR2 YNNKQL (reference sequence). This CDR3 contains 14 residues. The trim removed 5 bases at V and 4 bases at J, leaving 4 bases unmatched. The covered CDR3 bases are TGTGCCAGCAGCGCCGGGACTGGGGGTTATGAACAGTAC. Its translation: CASSAGTGGYEQY. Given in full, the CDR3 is CASSAGTGGYEQYF.

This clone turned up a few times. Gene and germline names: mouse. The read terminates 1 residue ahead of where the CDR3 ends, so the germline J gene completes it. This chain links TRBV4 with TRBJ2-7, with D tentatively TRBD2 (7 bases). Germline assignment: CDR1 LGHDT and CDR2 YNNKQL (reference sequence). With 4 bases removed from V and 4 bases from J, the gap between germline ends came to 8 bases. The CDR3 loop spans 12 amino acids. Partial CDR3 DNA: TGTGCCAGCAGCTGGGGGGCGTATGAACAGTAC. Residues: CASSWGAYEQY. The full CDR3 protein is CASSWGAYEQYF.

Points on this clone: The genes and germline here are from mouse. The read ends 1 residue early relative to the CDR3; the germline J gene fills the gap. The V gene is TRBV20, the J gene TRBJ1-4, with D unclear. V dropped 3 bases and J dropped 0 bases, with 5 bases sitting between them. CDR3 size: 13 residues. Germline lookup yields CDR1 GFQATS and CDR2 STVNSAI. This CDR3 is CGARQISNERLFF. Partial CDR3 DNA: TGTGGTGCTAGACAGATTTCCAACGAAAGATTATTT.

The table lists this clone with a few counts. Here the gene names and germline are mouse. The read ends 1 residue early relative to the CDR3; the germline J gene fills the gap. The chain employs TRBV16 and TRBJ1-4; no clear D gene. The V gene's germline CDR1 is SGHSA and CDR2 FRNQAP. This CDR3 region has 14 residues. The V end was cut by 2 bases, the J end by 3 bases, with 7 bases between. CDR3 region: CASSLRGPNERLFF. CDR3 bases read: TGTGCAAGCAGCTTACGGGGTCCCAACGAAAGATTATTT.

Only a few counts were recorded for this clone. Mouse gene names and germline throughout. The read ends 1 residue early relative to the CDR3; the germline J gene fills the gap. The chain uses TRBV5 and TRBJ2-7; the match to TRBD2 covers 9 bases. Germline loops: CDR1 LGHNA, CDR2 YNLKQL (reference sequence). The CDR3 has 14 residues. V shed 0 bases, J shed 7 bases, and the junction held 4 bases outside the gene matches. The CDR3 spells CASSQELGGREQYF. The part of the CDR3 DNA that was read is TGTGCCAGCAGCCAAGAGCTGGGGGGGAGAGAACAGTAC.

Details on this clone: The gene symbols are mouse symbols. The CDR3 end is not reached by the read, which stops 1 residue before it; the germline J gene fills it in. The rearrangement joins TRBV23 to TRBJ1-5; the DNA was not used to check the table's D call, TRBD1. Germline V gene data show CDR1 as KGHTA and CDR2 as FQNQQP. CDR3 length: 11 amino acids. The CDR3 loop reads CSSSRHQAPLF. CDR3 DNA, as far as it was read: TGCTCCAGCAGCCGACATCAGGCTCCGCTT.